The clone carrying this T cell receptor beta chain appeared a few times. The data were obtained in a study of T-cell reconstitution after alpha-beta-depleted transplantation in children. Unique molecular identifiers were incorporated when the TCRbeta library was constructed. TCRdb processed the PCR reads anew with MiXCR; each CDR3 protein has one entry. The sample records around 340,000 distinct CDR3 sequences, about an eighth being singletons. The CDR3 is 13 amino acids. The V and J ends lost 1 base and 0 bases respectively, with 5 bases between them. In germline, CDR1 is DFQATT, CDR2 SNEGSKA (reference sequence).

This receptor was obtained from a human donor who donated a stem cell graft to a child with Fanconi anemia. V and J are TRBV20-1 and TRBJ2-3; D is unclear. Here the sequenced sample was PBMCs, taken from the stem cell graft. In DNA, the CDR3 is TGCAGTGCTAGAGGATCTAGCACAGATACGCAGTATTTT. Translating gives CSARGSSTDTQYF.